This T cell receptor beta chain was documented in a study of Ad26.COV2.S vaccination and SARS-CoV-2 variants. Study at large: Enrollment placed the donor in the COV1001 Ad26.COV2.S trial arm. In the study, Ad26.COV2.S was injected intramuscularly once, or twice 56 days apart. Study-wide points: The TCR breadth and depth analyses may have understated or missed part of the total T cell responses.

Sequenced by immunoSEQ multiplex PCR; TCRdb stores in-frame clones only, minus some. The sample has more than 300,000 clones, 70% to 90% seen once. A note on this clone: The antigen is not known.

Treatment of the sample: 19 received Ad26.COV2.S at low or high dose, single or two shots; several received placebo; per-sample allocation not given. Day 63 after the first vaccine or placebo injection was the time point for sampling. At a Boston site, the person donating was an adult of 18-55 years. CDR1 and CDR2 from the germline V gene are SGHVS and FQNEAQ. The CDR3 extends over 16 amino acids. Trimming cost V 5 bases and J 3 bases, with 17 bases left between them. The chain combines TRBV7-8 with TRBJ1-3; unclear D gene. This sample comprised peripheral blood, obtained in a trial of Ad26.COV2.S vaccine versus placebo. This TCR derives from a person between 18 and 65 years old who received the Ad26.COV2.S COVID-19 vaccine or a placebo. CDR3 protein: CASSPSGWTDGNTIYF. CDR3 in DNA: TGTGCCAGCAGCCCGTCGGGTTGGACGGATGGAAACACCATATATTTT.